This TCR beta chain was found in a study of Ad26.COV2.S vaccination and SARS-CoV-2 variants. For the study at large: Intramuscular Ad26.COV2.S at 5x10^10 or 1x10^11 viral particles. Study-level results: The placebo group had lower spike-specific TCR breadth than the vaccine recipients did.

Clones were sequenced by immunoSEQ multiplex PCR, and TCRdb holds only the in-frame ones, with some missing. The sample lists approximately 460,000 clones; roughly nine tenths were seen once. Treatment here: approximately 18 received Ad26.COV2.S at low or high dose, single or two shots; five or six received placebo; per-sample allocation not given. Specimen acquisition occurred on day 63 following the initial vaccine or placebo injection. This CDR3 region has 14 residues. CDR1 and CDR2 from the germline V gene are GTSNPN and SVGIG (reference sequence). The ends were cut back, 1 base at V and 8 bases at J, with 14 bases in the middle. A remark on this clone: As yet, its antigen is unknown.

This chain links TRBV30 with TRBJ1-4; D may be TRBD1 (5 bases). This sample comprised peripheral blood, obtained in a trial of Ad26.COV2.S vaccine versus placebo. This receptor was obtained from a person aged 18-65 years who received the Ad26.COV2.S COVID-19 vaccine or a placebo. The CDR3 loop reads CAWSGLRGGEKLFF. For the CDR3, the DNA is TGTGCCTGGAGTGGTTTGAGGGGAGGCGAAAAACTGTTTTTT.